The 12 T cell receptor beta chains given below trace back to one sample, sequenced in a study of early T cells in non-severe SARS-CoV-2 infection. TCRdb ran MiXCR on the 5' RACE reads and lists one entry per CDR3 protein. Of 74,000 or so distinct CDR3 sequences in the sample, 11% were seen once. The sequenced sample consisted of whole blood. The source of these receptors is an adult who was a healthcare worker with PCR-confirmed SARS-CoV-2 infection or an uninfected control (not recorded which).

This clonotype was picked up a small number of times. The V call is TRBV20-1, the J call TRBJ2-1, with D perhaps matching TRBD2 (5 bases). Germline V gene sequence: CDR1 DFQATT, CDR2 SNEGSKA (reference sequence). This CDR3 region has 16 residues. Trimming shortened V by 0 bases and J by 6 bases, and 18 bases separated the two germline ends. CDR3: CSARDHSGWTPNEQFF. DNA of the CDR3: TGCAGTGCTAGAGATCATTCGGGATGGACCCCCAATGAGCAGTTCTTC.

This clonotype was detected only a few times. The rearrangement uses TRBV7-2 and TRBJ1-4, with TRBD1 matching over 8 bases. Trimming took 0 bases from V and 5 from J; bases not matched to a gene: 8. CDR1 SGHTA and CDR2 FQGNSA come from the germline V gene. This CDR3 spans 17 amino acids. The CDR3 is CASSLADRVRTNEKLFF. For the CDR3, the DNA is TGTGCCAGCAGCTTAGCGGACAGGGTACGGACCAATGAAAAACTGTTTTTT.

The chain has TRBV4-1 and TRBJ2-7, with 8 bases identical to TRBD2. The length of the CDR3 is 15 residues. Germline values: CDR1 MGHRA, CDR2 YSYEKL. V lost 6 bases, J lost 5 bases, and 12 bases stayed unmatched. The CDR3 coding sequence is TGCGCCAGCAGGAGGAGCGGGAGCAGGATGGACGAGCAGTACTTC. Its protein product is CASRRSGSRMDEQYF.

There are a few counts of this clonotype. The J gene is TRBJ2-3, the V gene TRBV30; TRBD2 is a possible D gene (5 bases). Germline CDR1 GTSNPN, CDR2 SVGIG (reference sequence). Trimming left V 5 bases short and J 0 bases short, with 15 bases between. The CDR3 is made up of 15 amino acids. CDR3 protein: CAWSEGRASTDTQYF. In nucleotides, the CDR3 is TGTGCCTGGTCTGAAGGGCGGGCTAGCACAGATACGCAGTATTTT.

The chain employs TRBV7-9 and TRBJ2-3; maybe TRBD2 (6 bases). V dropped 5 bases and J dropped 7 bases, with 13 bases sitting between them. The germline gives CDR1 SEHNR, CDR2 FQNEAQ (reference sequence). The CDR3 covers 13 residues. The CDR3 bases are TGTGCCAGCAGCCAGATGGGACTTAATACGCAGTATTTT. As protein: CASSQMGLNTQYF.

There are many counts of this clonotype. V is TRBV20-1 and J is TRBJ2-1; TRBD2 matches 8 bases. J was trimmed by 1 base and V by 0 bases; bases with no gene match: 8. Germline V gives CDR1 DFQATT, CDR2 SNEGSKA (reference sequence). This CDR3 has 17 amino acids. CDR3 nucleotide sequence: TGCAGTGCTAGAGATCATGGTAGCGGGGCTTCCTACAATGAGCAGTTCTTC. Amino acids: CSARDHGSGASYNEQFF.

As to this clonotype: Germline and junction disagree at one end, which may indicate a read error. V and J are TRBV25-1 and TRBJ2-3, with TRBD1 matching 10 bases. The CDR3 runs 15 residues. Per the germline V gene, CDR1 is MGHDK and CDR2 is SYGVNS. The CDR3 bases are TGTGCCAGCAGCCGGACAGGGGGGCATGTGGATACGCGGTATTTT. Its protein product is CASSRTGGHVDTRYF.

This clonotype has ten or more counts. The rearrangement uses TRBV9 and TRBJ2-7; D possibly corresponds to TRBD1 (5 bases). Germline V CDR1 and CDR2: SGDLS, YYNGEE. V gave up 0 bases and J gave up 1 base, with 11 bases separating them. The CDR3 has 15 amino acids. The DNA of the CDR3 is TGTGCCAGCAGCGTAGGGCAGGGTATTTCCTACGAGCAGTACTTC. This encodes CASSVGQGISYEQYF.

This clonotype was counted only a few times. The rearrangement links TRBV12-3 or TRBV12-4 to TRBJ2-3, with 7 positions matching TRBD2. The CDR3 loop spans 15 amino acids. Germline trimming cut 4 bases from V and 4 bases from J; bases unmatched to any gene: 8. The CDR3 sequence is CASSSREREADTQYF. In nucleotides, the CDR3 is TGTGCCAGCAGTTCACGGGAGCGGGAAGCAGATACGCAGTATTTT.

Many counts were recorded for this clonotype. The chain carries TRBV2 and TRBJ1-6; D uncertain. The CDR3 extends over 15 amino acids. Trimming removed 4 bases from V and 3 bases from J, with 10 bases in between. Germline V gene sequence: CDR1 SNHLY, CDR2 FYNNEI. The CDR3 protein is CASSGDGHYNSPLHF. For the CDR3, the DNA is TGTGCCAGCAGTGGCGACGGGCACTATAATTCACCCCTCCACTTT.

The CDR3 protein is CASSLLTSGSTDTQYF. CDR3 DNA sequence: TGCGCCAGCAGCCTCCTGACTAGCGGGAGCACAGATACGCAGTATTTT. This rearrangement joins TRBV5-1 to TRBJ2-3, with TRBD2 matching over 10 bases. The CDR3 runs to 16 residues. Germline CDR1 and CDR2: SGHRS and YFSETQ. V was pared by 4 bases and J by 0 bases, with 5 bases of the junction left unmatched.

This clonotype was seen ten or more times. The chain couples TRBV6-1 to TRBJ1-2, with D possibly being TRBD1 (5 bases). Per the germline V gene, CDR1 is MNHNS and CDR2 is SASEGT. The CDR3 runs 14 residues. V dropped 5 bases and J dropped 8 bases, with 18 bases sitting between them. The CDR3 sequence is CASSQRWGDGGYTF. The CDR3 DNA reads as TGTGCCAGCAGTCAACGGTGGGGGGATGGCGGCTACACCTTC.